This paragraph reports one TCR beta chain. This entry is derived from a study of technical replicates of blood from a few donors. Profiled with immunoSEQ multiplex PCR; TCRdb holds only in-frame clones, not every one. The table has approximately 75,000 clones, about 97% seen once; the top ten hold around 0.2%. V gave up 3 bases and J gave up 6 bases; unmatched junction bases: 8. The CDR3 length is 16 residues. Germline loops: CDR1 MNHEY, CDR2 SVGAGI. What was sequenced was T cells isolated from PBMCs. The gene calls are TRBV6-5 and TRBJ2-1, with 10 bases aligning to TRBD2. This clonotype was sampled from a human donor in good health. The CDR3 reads CASSYSVAGGLNEQFF. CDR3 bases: TGTGCCAGCAGTTATTCGGTAGCGGGGGGCCTCAATGAGCAGTTCTTC.